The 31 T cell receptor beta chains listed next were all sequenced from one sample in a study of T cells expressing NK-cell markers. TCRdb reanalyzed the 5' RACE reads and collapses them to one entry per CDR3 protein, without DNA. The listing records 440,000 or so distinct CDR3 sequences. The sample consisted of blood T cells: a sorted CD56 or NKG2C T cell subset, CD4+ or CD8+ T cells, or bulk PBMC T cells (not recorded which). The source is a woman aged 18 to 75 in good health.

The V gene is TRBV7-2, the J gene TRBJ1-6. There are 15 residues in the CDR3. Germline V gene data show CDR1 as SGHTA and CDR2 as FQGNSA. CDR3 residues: CASSLMVFGNSPLHF.

The CDR3 sequence: CASSFGGTGVETQYF. The V gene is TRBV11-2, the J gene TRBJ2-5; TCRdb's D gene call, TRBD1, goes unchecked for lack of DNA. The CDR3 is 15 amino acids. CDR1 and CDR2 from the germline V gene are SGHAT and FQNNGV.

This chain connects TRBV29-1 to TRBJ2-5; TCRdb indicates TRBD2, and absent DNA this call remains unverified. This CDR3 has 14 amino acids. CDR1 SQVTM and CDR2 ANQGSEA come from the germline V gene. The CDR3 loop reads CSFIPPTSRETQYF.

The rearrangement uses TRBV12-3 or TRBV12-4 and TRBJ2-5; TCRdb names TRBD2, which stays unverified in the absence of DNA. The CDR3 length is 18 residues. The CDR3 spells CASSFPAKLAGGQETQYF.

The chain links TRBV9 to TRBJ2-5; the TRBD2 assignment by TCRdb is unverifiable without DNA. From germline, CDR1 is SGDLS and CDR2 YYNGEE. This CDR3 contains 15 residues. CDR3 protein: CASSLTSGEQETQYF.

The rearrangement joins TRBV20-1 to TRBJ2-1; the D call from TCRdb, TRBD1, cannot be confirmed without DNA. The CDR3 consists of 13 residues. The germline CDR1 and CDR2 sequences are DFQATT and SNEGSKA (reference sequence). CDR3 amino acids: CSAIAGADNEQFF.

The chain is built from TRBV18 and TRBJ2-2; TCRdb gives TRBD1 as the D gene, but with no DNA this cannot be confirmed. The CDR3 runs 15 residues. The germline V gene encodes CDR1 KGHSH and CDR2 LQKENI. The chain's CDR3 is CASSPGQGEAGELFF.

This CDR3 is CASRHRQGGTEAFF. The rearrangement uses TRBV6-1 and TRBJ1-1; the TCRdb D gene call, TRBD1, has no DNA to confirm it. The CDR3 runs 14 residues. In germline, CDR1 is MNHNS, CDR2 SASEGT.

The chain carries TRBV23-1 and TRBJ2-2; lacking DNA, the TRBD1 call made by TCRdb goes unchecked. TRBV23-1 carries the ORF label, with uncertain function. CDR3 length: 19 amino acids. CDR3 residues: CASSQRGQGRRNGTGELFF.

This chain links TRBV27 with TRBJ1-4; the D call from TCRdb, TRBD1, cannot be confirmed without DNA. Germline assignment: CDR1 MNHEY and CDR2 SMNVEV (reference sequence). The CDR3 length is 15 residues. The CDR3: CASSLSTVRGEKLFF.

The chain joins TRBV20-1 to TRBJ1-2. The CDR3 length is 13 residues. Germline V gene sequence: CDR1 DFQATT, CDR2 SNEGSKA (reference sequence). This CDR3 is CSAYLVPNYGYTF.

The CDR3 is CSALRGDTQYF. The genes are TRBV20-1 and TRBJ2-3; as DNA is missing, the TRBD1 call by TCRdb cannot be tested. The CDR3 covers 11 residues. Germline assignment: CDR1 DFQATT and CDR2 SNEGSKA (reference sequence).

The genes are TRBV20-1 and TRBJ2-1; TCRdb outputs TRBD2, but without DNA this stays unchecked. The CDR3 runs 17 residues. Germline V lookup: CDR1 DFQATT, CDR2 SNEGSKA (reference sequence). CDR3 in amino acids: CSARPPLAGALLNEQFF.

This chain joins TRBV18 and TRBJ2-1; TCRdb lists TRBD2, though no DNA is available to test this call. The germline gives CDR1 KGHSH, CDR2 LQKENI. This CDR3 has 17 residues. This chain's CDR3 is CASSPSGTSGVYNEQFF.

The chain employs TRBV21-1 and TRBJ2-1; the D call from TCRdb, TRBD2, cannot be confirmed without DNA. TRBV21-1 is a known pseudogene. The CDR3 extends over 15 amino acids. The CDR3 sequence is CASSKSAGGWNEQFF.

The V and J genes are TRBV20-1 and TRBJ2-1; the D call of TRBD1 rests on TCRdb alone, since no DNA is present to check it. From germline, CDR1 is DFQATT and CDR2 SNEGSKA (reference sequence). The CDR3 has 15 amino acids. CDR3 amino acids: CSARSRGDYYNEQFF.

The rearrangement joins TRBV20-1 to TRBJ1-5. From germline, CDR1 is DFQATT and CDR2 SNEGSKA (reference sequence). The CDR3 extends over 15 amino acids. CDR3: CSARVGTDSNQPQHF.

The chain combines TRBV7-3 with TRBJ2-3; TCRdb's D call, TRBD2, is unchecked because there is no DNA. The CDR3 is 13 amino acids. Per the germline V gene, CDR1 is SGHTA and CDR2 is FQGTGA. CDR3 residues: CASSPDPARRQYF.

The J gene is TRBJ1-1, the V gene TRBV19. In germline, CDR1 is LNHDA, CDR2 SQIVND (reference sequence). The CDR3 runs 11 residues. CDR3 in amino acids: CAIRRNTEAFF.

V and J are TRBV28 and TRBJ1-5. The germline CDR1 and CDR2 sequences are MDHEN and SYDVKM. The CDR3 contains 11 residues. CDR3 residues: CASSTNQPQHF. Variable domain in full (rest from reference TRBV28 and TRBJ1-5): DVKVTQSSRYLVKRTGEKVFLECVQDMDHENMFWYRQDPGLGLRLIYFSYDVKMKEKGDIPEGYSVSREKKERFSLILESASTNQTSMYLCASSTNQPQHFGDGTRLSIL.

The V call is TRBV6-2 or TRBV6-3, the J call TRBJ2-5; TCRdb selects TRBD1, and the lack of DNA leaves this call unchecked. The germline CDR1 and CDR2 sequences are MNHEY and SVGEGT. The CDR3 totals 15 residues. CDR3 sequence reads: CASSGQDRVGETQYF.

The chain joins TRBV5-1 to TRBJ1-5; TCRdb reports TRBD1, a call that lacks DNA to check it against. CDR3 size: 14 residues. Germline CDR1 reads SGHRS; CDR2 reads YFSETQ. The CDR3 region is CASSPMGGGQPQHF.

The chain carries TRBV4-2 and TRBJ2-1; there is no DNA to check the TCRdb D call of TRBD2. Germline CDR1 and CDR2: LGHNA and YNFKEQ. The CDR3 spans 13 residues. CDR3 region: CASSPKALMGQFF.

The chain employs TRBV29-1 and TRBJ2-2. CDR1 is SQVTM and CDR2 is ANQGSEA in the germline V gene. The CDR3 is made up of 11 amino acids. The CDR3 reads CSVLTSGELFF.

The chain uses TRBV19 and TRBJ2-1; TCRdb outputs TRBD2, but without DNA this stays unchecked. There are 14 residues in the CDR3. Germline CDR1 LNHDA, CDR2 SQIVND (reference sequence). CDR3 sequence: CASSITSGYNEQFF.

CDR3 sequence: CATSRDQGPGTEAFF. V gene TRBV15 combines with J gene TRBJ1-1. CDR3 length equals 15 residues. Looked up from germline, CDR1 is LNHNV and CDR2 is YYDKDF (reference sequence).

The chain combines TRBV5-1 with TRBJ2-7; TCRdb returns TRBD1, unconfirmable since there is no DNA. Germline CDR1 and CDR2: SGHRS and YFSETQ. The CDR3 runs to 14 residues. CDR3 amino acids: CASSTGASSYEQYF.

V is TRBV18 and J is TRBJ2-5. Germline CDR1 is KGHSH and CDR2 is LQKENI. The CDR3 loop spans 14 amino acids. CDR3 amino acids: CASSPPGAKETQYF.

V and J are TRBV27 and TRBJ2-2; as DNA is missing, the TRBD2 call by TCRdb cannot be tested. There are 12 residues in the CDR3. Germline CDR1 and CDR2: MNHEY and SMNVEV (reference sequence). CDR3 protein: CASNTEGGELFF.

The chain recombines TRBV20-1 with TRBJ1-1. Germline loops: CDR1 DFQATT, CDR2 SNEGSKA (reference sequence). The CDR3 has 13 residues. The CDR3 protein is CSADTFRGTEAFF.

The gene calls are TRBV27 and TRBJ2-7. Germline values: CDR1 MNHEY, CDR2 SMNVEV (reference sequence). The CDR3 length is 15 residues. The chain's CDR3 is CASSLASLGDYEQYF.